The present entry profiles one T cell receptor (beta chain) with its context. This CDR3 region has 17 residues. Germline trimming cut 3 bases from V and 6 bases from J; bases unmatched to any gene: 14. CDR1 is DFQATT and CDR2 is SNEGSKA in the germline V gene (reference sequence). These data belong to a study of blood T cell repertoires in COVID-19. Study overall: The analysed material was cDNA or gDNA that came from T cells, B-cell-depleted T cells, or PBMCs.

Clones were read by immunoSEQ multiplex PCR, and TCRdb kept only the in-frame ones, dropping some. The sample carries 70,000 to 95,000 clones, about 81% recorded once. This chain joins TRBV20-1 and TRBJ1-6, with 7 bases identical to TRBD1. The source material was peripheral blood. This TCR was sampled from a human donor in a cohort sampled during active COVID-19. The CDR3 protein is CSASLLRDRGFNSPLHF. The CDR3, as DNA: TGCAGTGCTAGTCTGCTCCGGGACAGAGGATTTAATTCACCCCTCCACTTT.